This T cell receptor beta chain comes out of a study of early T cells in non-severe SARS-CoV-2 infection. This clonotype was seen many times. This CDR3 is built from 14 residues. Germline V gene data show CDR1 as SQVTM and CDR2 as ANQGSEA. The germline V and J ends were trimmed by 4 bases and 4 bases, with 15 bases remaining between them. As part of library construction, unique molecular identifiers were attached to individual cDNA molecules. One entry per CDR3 protein results from TCRdb running MiXCR on the 5' RACE reads. The sample shows some 98,000 distinct CDR3 sequences, 8% to 13% of them seen only once.

The V call is TRBV29-1, the J call TRBJ2-3, with unresolved D. The sequenced sample consisted of whole blood. This TCR was recovered from an adult who was a healthcare worker with PCR-confirmed SARS-CoV-2 infection or an uninfected control (not recorded which). The CDR3 DNA follows: TGCAGCGTTGCAGTAGGGATGGTTGCAGATACGCAGTATTTT. Its translation: CSVAVGMVADTQYF.